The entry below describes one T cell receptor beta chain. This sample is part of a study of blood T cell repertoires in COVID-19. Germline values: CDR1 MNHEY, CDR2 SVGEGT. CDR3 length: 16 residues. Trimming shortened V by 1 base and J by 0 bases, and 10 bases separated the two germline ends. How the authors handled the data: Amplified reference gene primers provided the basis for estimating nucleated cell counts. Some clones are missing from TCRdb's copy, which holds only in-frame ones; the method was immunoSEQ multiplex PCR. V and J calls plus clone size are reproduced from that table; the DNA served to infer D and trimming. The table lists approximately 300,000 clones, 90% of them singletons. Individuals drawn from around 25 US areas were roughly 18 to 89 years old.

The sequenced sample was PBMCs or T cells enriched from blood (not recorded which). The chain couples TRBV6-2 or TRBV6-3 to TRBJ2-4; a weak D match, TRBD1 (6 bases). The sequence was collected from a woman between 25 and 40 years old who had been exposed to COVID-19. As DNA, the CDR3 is TGTGCCAGCAGTTACTTGGGGGCGCTAGCCAAAAACATTCAGTACTTC. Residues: CASSYLGALAKNIQYF.